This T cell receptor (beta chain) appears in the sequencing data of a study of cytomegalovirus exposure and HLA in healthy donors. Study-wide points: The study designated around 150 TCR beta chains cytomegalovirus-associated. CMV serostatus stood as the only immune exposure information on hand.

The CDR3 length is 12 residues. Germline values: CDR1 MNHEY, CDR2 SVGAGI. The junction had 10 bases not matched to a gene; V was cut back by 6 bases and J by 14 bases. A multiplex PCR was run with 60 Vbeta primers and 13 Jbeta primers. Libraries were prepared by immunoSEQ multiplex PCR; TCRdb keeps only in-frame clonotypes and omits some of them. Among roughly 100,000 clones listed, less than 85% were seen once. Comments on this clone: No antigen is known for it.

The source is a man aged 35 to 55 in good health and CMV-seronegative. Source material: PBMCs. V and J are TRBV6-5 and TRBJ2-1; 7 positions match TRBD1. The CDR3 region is CASSRRQGEKFF. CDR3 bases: TGTGCCAGCAGCCGCCGCCAGGGGGAAAAGTTCTTC.